This T cell receptor beta chain was documented in a study of T-cell memory formation after mild COVID-19. Study context: Across donors, TCR clusters were largely donor specific. Study-wide points: Whereas later expanders leaned CD4+, clones contracting day 15 to 85 showed a balanced CD4/CD8 makeup. Several responding clones turned up in pre-infection memory, indicating that cross-reactive memory may have taken part.

A 5'RACE reaction primed in the constant segment made cDNA libraries of TCR alpha and TCR beta, and these carried sample barcodes and UMIs. Using its own MiXCR run on the 5' RACE reads, TCRdb lists one record per CDR3 protein. Here the sample spans a few hundred thousand distinct CDR3 sequences, around a sixth being singletons. A word on this clonotype: What it recognizes is unknown.

Germline CDR1 and CDR2: SGDLS and YYNGEE. The CDR3 runs 16 residues. V gave up 0 bases and J gave up 7 bases, with 16 bases separating them. Sequenced: PBMCs or a T cell subset sorted from them (not recorded which). This clonotype was obtained from a man between 18 and 35 years old who had mild COVID-19 (a few samples of this study predate the infection). Cell type and time point are not known. The J gene is TRBJ2-2, the V gene TRBV9; D remains unclear. The CDR3 bases are TGTGCCAGCAGCGTAGATCTCAAACACCAAGGCGGGGAGCTGTTTTTT. Protein product: CASSVDLKHQGGELFF.